A selection of T cell receptor beta chains follows, all from one sample in a study of response to subunit inactivated influenza vaccine. A single record per CDR3 protein comes from TCRdb applying MiXCR to the RT-PCR reads. The repertoire holds about 520,000 distinct CDR3 sequences, with 25% as singletons. Sequencing was performed on CD4+ T cells sorted from PBMCs, taken around 5 days after vaccination. The receptors stem from a man over 45 who received an inactivated influenza vaccine. Each CDR3 is given with its conserved first and last residue. D genes are given only for firm matches. Clone sizes are given selectively: once, few, many, or a class where the clone is expanded.

J: TRBJ2-3
V: TRBV5-1
length: 15
size: few
D: TRBD1
CDR3: CASSLRDRDTDTQYF
DNA: TGCGCCAGCAGCTTGCGGGACAGAGACACAGATACGCAGTATTTT

J: TRBJ2-5
V: TRBV6-5
length: 11
size: NA
D: NA
CDR3: CASTGSETQYF
DNA: TGTGCCAGCACTGGGTCAGAGACCCAGTACTTC

J: TRBJ2-5
V: TRBV5-5
length: 14
size: NA
D: TRBD1
CDR3: CASSLTGQGETQYF
DNA: TGTGCCAGCAGCTTGACAGGACAGGGAGAGACCCAGTACTTC

J: TRBJ2-7
V: TRBV14
length: 13
size: NA
D: TRBD1
CDR3: CASSQDIGTAQYF
DNA: TGTGCCAGCAGCCAAGATATAGGGACAGCGCAGTACTTC

J: TRBJ2-7
V: TRBV5-1
length: 14
size: NA
D: TRBD1
CDR3: CASSSATGVPEQYF
DNA: TGCGCCAGCAGCTCGGCCACAGGGGTCCCCGAGCAGTACTTC

J: TRBJ2-2
V: TRBV5-1
length: 18
size: NA
D: TRBD2
CDR3: CASSLARTSGGITGELFF
DNA: TGCGCCAGCAGCTTGGCCCGGACTAGCGGGGGGATCACCGGGGAGCTGTTTTTT

J: TRBJ2-3
V: TRBV10-2
length: 16
size: NA
D: TRBD2
CDR3: CASSVTSGSPTDTQYF
DNA: TGCGCCAGCAGTGTTACTAGCGGGAGTCCCACAGATACGCAGTATTTT

J: TRBJ2-2
V: TRBV12-3/TRBV12-4
length: 17
size: NA
D: NA
CDR3: CASSLGLDSANTGELFF
DNA: TGTGCCAGCAGTTTAGGGCTCGACAGTGCGAACACCGGGGAGCTGTTTTTT

J: TRBJ1-1
V: TRBV10-3
length: 14
size: NA
D: NA
CDR3: CAISQQDPGTEAFF
DNA: TGTGCCATCAGTCAACAGGACCCGGGTACTGAAGCTTTCTTT

J: TRBJ1-2
V: TRBV29-1
length: 15
size: NA
D: NA
CDR3: CSVDFLATGRYGYTF
DNA: TGCAGCGTTGATTTTTTGGCGACCGGGAGATATGGCTACACCTTC

J: TRBJ2-7
V: TRBV10-3
length: 13
size: few
D: TRBD1
CDR3: CAIKLGQGYEQYF
DNA: TGTGCCATCAAACTGGGACAGGGGTACGAGCAGTACTTC

J: TRBJ2-3
V: TRBV1
length: 13
size: NA
D: NA
CDR3: CTQRGREWDTQYF
DNA: TGCACCCAAAGGGGGCGCGAATGGGATACGCAGTATTTT

J: TRBJ1-1
V: TRBV4-3
length: 15
size: NA
D: NA
CDR3: CASSQEHNRARGAFF
DNA: TGCGCCAGCAGCCAGGAACATAACAGGGCTCGTGGGGCTTTCTTT

J: TRBJ2-5
V: TRBV4-1
length: 16
size: few
D: NA
CDR3: CASSQFGPPAQETQYF
DNA: TGCGCCAGCAGCCAATTCGGGCCGCCAGCTCAAGAGACCCAGTACTTC

J: TRBJ1-3
V: TRBV7-6
length: 13
size: NA
D: NA
CDR3: CASSSLSGNTIYF
DNA: TGTGCCAGCAGTTCTCTCAGTGGAAACACCATATATTTT

J: TRBJ2-5
V: TRBV25-1
length: 14
size: NA
D: NA
CDR3: CASSGSSGTETQYF
DNA: TGTGCCAGCAGTGGAAGTTCGGGGACTGAGACCCAGTACTTC

J: TRBJ2-7
V: TRBV28
length: 14
size: few
D: NA
CDR3: CASSLGLKAYEQYF
DNA: TGTGCCAGCAGTTTAGGACTCAAGGCGTACGAGCAGTACTTC

J: TRBJ1-5
V: TRBV7-9
length: 13
size: NA
D: NA
CDR3: CASSLQGWQCQHF
DNA: TGTGCCAGCAGCTTACAAGGGTGGCAGTGCCAGCATTTT

J: TRBJ1-1
V: TRBV29-1
length: 10
size: NA
D: NA
CDR3: CSVKWVEAFF
DNA: TGCAGCGTAAAGTGGGTGGAAGCTTTCTTT

J: TRBJ1-1
V: TRBV7-2
length: 15
size: few
D: NA
CDR3: CASSPRPYGNTEAFF
DNA: TGTGCCAGCAGCCCCCGCCCCTACGGGAACACTGAAGCTTTCTTT

J: TRBJ1-2
V: TRBV12-3/TRBV12-4
length: 13
size: few
D: NA
CDR3: CASSPRTAYGYTF
DNA: TGTGCCAGCAGTCCCCGGACGGCATATGGCTACACCTTC

J: TRBJ2-5
V: TRBV11-2
length: 13
size: NA
D: TRBD2
CDR3: CASSKAGGETQYF
DNA: TGTGCCAGCAGCAAAGCGGGAGGGGAGACCCAGTACTTC

J: TRBJ2-2
V: TRBV18
length: 15
size: NA
D: NA
CDR3: CASSYGTQNTGELFF
DNA: TGTGCCAGCTCATACGGGACGCAGAACACCGGGGAGCTGTTTTTT

J: TRBJ2-1
V: TRBV20-1
length: 15
size: few
D: NA
CDR3: CSARELGNLENEQFF
DNA: TGCAGTGCTAGAGAGTTGGGGAACCTGGAAAATGAGCAGTTCTTC